This TCR beta chain was captured by sequencing in a study of CD8+CD57+ T cells in acquired aplastic anemia. The overall study: Sorted CD4+ and CD8+ cells gave a mean 3.2 ug DNA, range about 0.19 to 27.4 ug. Average CD4+ read depth in healthy donors was about 9.8 million reads. Broader study findings: The same twenty-nine CD8+ CDR3 sequences occurred in patients and in controls. Controls did not differ significantly from patients in CD8+ Simpson's diversity.

This clonotype showed up just a few times. The antigen remains undetermined. Both TCR beta VDJ combination and CDR3 sequence profiling were carried out. Genomic DNA was the template for this profiling. TCRdb used MiXCR to reprocess the reads, holding one entry per CDR3 protein. The sample has around 180,000 distinct CDR3 sequences; about three fifths are singletons. V dropped 4 bases and J dropped 2 bases, with 15 bases sitting between them. The CDR3 contains 15 residues. CDR1 and CDR2 (germline): LGHNA, YNFKEQ. The sequence was collected from a human donor in good health. The chain links TRBV4-2 to TRBJ2-7; maybe TRBD2 (5 bases). The material sequenced was sorted CD4+, CD8+, or CD8+CD57+ T cells (not recorded which) from PBMCs. The CDR3 bases are TGTGCCAGCAGCCTCGAGAGGGAGCCCGCCTACGAGCAGTACTTC. Translating gives CASSLEREPAYEQYF.